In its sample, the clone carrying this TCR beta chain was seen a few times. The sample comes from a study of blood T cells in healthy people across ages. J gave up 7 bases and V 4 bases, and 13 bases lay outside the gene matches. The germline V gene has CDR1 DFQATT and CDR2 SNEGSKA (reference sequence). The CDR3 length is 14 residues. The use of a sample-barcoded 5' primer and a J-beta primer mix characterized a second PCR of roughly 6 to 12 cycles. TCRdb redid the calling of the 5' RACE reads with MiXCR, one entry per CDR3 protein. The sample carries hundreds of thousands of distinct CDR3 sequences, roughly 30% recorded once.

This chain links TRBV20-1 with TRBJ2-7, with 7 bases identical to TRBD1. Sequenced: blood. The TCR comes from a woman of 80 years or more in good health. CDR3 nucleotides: TGCAGTGCTACCAGCCAGGGGGTGCCCAGTGAGCAGTACTTC. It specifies CSATSQGVPSEQYF.